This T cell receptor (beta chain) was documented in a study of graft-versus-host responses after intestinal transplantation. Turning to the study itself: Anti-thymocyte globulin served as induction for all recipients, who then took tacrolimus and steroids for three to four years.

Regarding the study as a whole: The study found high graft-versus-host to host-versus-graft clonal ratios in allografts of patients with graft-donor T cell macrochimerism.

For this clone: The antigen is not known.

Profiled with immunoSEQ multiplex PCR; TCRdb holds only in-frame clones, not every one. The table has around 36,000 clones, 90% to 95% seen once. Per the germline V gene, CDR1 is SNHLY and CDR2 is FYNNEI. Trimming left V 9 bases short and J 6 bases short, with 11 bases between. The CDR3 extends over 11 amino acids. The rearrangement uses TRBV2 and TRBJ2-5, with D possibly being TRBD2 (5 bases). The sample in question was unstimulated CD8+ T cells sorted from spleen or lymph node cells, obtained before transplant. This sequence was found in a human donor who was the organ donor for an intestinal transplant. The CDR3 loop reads CASFEGQTQYF. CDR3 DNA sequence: TGTGCCAGTTTCGAGGGCCAGACCCAGTACTTC.